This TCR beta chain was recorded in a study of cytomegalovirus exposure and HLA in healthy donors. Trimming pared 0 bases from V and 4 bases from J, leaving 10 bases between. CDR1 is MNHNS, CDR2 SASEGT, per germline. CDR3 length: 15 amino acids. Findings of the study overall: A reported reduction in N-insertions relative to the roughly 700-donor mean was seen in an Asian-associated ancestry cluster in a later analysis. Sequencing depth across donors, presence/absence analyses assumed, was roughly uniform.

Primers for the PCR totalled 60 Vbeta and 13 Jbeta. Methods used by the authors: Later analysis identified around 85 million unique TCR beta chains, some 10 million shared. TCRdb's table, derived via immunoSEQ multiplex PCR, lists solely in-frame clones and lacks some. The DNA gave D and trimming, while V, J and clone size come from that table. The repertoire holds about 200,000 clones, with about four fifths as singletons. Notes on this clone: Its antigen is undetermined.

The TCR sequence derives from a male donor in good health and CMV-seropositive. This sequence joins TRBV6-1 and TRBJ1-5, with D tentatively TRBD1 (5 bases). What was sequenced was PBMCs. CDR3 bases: TGTGCCAGCAGTGAAGCGCGGGGGTATAATCAGCCCCAGCATTTT. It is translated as CASSEARGYNQPQHF.